This entry lists 6 T cell receptor beta chains sequenced from one sample in a study of CD8 T cells in Susac syndrome. RNA was extracted with the RNeasy kit, and a quantity of about 0.45 to 1 ug was reverse transcribed using random hexamers. TCRdb ran MiXCR on the immunoSEQ multiplex PCR reads and lists one entry per CDR3 protein. The sample holds 250,000 to 300,000 distinct CDR3 sequences, approximately 85% seen once. Input material: CD8+ T cells from PBMCs. The receptor source for this set is a human donor with multiple sclerosis.

V gene TRBV6-2 or TRBV6-3 combines with J gene TRBJ2-1, with 12 bases fitting TRBD2. Germline assignment: CDR1 MNHEY and CDR2 SVGEGT. This CDR3 is 18 amino acids long. V was clipped by 4 bases and J by 16 bases; unmatched bases: 23. As DNA, the CDR3 is TGTGCCAGCAGTTCCATTCTAGCGGGAGGGGATCACAATGAGCTTTTATTCTTC. Its protein is CASSSILAGGDHNELLFF.

The J gene is TRBJ2-7, the V gene TRBV5-6; perhaps TRBD1 as D (5 bases). V lost 3 bases and J lost 0, with 13 bases in between. The CDR3 is 15 residues long. Germline CDR1 and CDR2: SGHDT and YYEEEE. The CDR3 here is CASSSRRTSSYEQYF. The DNA of the CDR3 is TGTGCCAGCAGCTCAAGACGGACAAGCTCCTACGAGCAGTACTTC. The variable domain in full, with the rest retrieved from reference TRBV5-6 and TRBJ2-7, is DAGVTQSPTHLIKTRGQQVTLRCSPKSGHDTVSWYQQALGQGPQFIFQYYEEEERQRGNFPDRFSGHQFPNYSSELNVNALLLGDSALYLCASSSRRTSSYEQYFGPGTRLTVT.

The chain combines TRBV7-9 with TRBJ1-1; the D is unclear. Germline V gene data show CDR1 as SEHNR and CDR2 as FQNEAQ (reference sequence). CDR3 length: 15 amino acids. Trimming stripped 7 bases from V and 10 bases from J, with 25 bases between. The CDR3 here is CASTSFSNLVRGAFF. In DNA form, the CDR3 reads TGTGCCAGCACCTCCTTCTCCAACTTGGTCCGAGGAGCTTTCTTT.

This chain uses TRBV20-1 with TRBJ2-3, with D tentatively TRBD1 (6 bases). The CDR3 runs 14 residues. V was pared by 3 bases and J by 2 bases, with 12 bases between. The germline gives CDR1 DFQATT, CDR2 SNEGSKA (reference sequence). CDR3 amino acids: CSARGAVFTDTQYF. The CDR3 DNA sequence: TGCAGTGCTAGGGGGGCGGTATTCACAGATACGCAGTATTTT.

DNA of the CDR3: TGTGCCAGCAGCGCACTTTACTACAATGAGCAGTTCTTC. The encoded protein is CASSALYYNEQFF. The chain couples TRBV9 to TRBJ2-1; D not certain. V was trimmed by 3 bases and J by 3 bases, leaving 7 bases between them. Germline values: CDR1 SGDLS, CDR2 YYNGEE. The CDR3 covers 13 residues.

J is TRBJ2-3 and V is TRBV20-1, with D possibly matching TRBD1 (6 bases). The length of the CDR3 is 12 residues. CDR1 and CDR2 (germline): DFQATT, SNEGSKA (reference sequence). Trimming removed 3 bases at V and 4 bases at J, with 8 bases between. DNA for the CDR3: TGCAGTGCTAGTTACAGGGCAGATACGCAGTATTTT. Translated, it gives CSASYRADTQYF.